The present entry profiles one T cell receptor (beta chain) with its context. Patients newly diagnosed with hyperthyroidism, under 2 months' duration, were aged 18 to 65, the study reports. Clinical symptoms, serum thyroxine, TRAb, thyroid ultrasound and orbital computed tomography were relied on for diagnosis. The study amplified TCR beta CDR3 regions using RNA transcripts. RT-PCR was first run with HTBI primers, then multiplex PCR in a second round. MiXCR was run by TCRdb on the multiplex PCR reads, yielding one entry per CDR3 protein. The sample consists of a few hundred thousand distinct CDR3 sequences, 35% to 45% of them appearing once. This entry belongs to a study of Graves' ophthalmopathy and Graves' hyperthyroidism. Overall study context: A follow-up of 18 months without ophthalmopathy meant that hyperthyroidism was stable.

The V gene end was trimmed by 1 base and the J gene end by 4 bases; junction bases not matched to a gene: 10. The CDR3 extends over 17 amino acids. Germline V gives CDR1 SEHNR, CDR2 FQNEAQ (reference sequence). This clonotype was sampled from an adult man with Graves' hyperthyroidism. The V call is TRBV7-9, the J call TRBJ2-3, with 8 bases fitting TRBD2. Sequencing was carried out using peripheral blood or thyroid tissue (not recorded which). The CDR3 loop reads CASSLGGGLGGADTQYF. CDR3 coding DNA: TGTGCCAGCAGCTTAGGGGGGGGACTAGGGGGAGCAGATACGCAGTATTTT.